These 18 T cell receptor beta chains originate from one sample sequenced in a study of blood T cells in healthy people across ages. Sample-barcoded 5' priming and a J-beta primer mix drove a second PCR of about 6 to 12 cycles. From the 5' RACE reads, TCRdb called clonotypes with MiXCR, one entry per CDR3 protein. The sample yields around 1,600,000 distinct CDR3 sequences, roughly 43% seen once. Sequenced: blood. The source of these receptors is a woman between 18 and 29 years old in good health.

The chain employs TRBV11-2 and TRBJ2-1; D possibly corresponds to TRBD2 (6 bases). The CDR3 spans 16 residues. Trimming took 5 bases from V and 4 from J, leaving 18 bases between them. The germline V gene has CDR1 SGHAT and CDR2 FQNNGV. The DNA for the CDR3 is TGTGCCAGCAGCCGAAGGTCGTCTAGCGCTTACAATGAGCAGTTCTTC. Translation: CASSRRSSSAYNEQFF.

The table lists this clonotype with a count of one. This chain uses TRBV6-5 with TRBJ1-2; 9 bases agree with TRBD1. Per germline, CDR1 MNHEY and CDR2 SVGAGI. The CDR3 covers 15 residues. V was clipped by 0 bases and J by 8 bases; unmatched bases: 7. The CDR3 protein is CASSYSSGQGRGYTF. The CDR3 DNA sequence: TGTGCCAGCAGTTACTCGTCGGGACAGGGAAGAGGCTACACCTTC.

The rearrangement uses TRBV29-1 and TRBJ2-1, with no clear D. CDR3 length: 14 amino acids. Germline CDR1 reads SQVTM; CDR2 reads ANQGSEA. V was trimmed by 4 bases and J by 7 bases, leaving 17 bases between them. The CDR3 DNA reads as TGCAGCGTTGGTCTCGTGGACCGTCGGAATGAGCAGTTCTTC. Translation: CSVGLVDRRNEQFF.

As concerns this clonotype: One end of the junction fails to match germline, which may point to a read error. The rearrangement links TRBV12-3 or TRBV12-4 to TRBJ1-5, with D perhaps matching TRBD1 (5 bases). CDR3 length: 14 residues. The CDR3 reads CASSLRGYNRPQHF. Here the CDR3 DNA reads TGTGCCAGCAGTTTAAGGGGCTACAATCGGCCCCAGCATTTT.

This sequence joins TRBV12-3 or TRBV12-4 and TRBJ2-3; 7 positions agree with TRBD1. V shed 5 bases and J 4 bases; nucleotides not matched to a gene: 6. The CDR3 has 14 amino acids. The CDR3 reads CASSDRATADTQYF. The CDR3 DNA is TGTGCCAGCAGTGACAGGGCTACGGCAGATACGCAGTATTTT.

This clonotype showed up just a few times. This sequence joins TRBV29-1 and TRBJ2-5; TRBD2 might be the D (5 bases). CDR1 SQVTM and CDR2 ANQGSEA come from the germline V gene. The CDR3 spans 14 residues. Trimming cost V 4 bases and J 11 bases, with 23 bases left between them. The DNA for the CDR3 is TGCAGCGTTGCTCCAGGCGGAGCGAGCGGTGAGCAGTACTTC. Its translation is CSVAPGGASGEQYF.

The chain joins TRBV7-2 to TRBJ2-5, with 12 positions matching TRBD2. With 2 bases clipped from V and 11 bases from J, the junction kept 9 bases outside the gene matches. CDR1 is SGHTA and CDR2 is FQGNSA in the germline V gene. There are 15 residues in the CDR3. The CDR3 is CASSLLAGGQGEQYF. The CDR3 DNA reads as TGTGCCAGCAGCTTACTAGCGGGGGGGCAGGGTGAGCAGTACTTC.

This chain links TRBV30 with TRBJ2-1; tentatively, D is TRBD2 (6 bases). The germline gives CDR1 GTSNPN, CDR2 SVGIG (reference sequence). The V end was cut by 1 base, the J end by 8 bases, with 18 bases between. This CDR3 is 15 amino acids long. CDR3 DNA sequence: TGTGCCTGGAGTGCCTTCGAATCGCGGGACCATGAGCAGTTCTTC. Translating it yields CAWSAFESRDHEQFF. Together with reference TRBV30 and TRBJ2-1, the CDR3 gives the full variable domain: SQTIHQWPATLVQPVGSPLSLECTVEGTSNPNLYWYRQAAGRGLQLLFYSVGIGQISSEVPQNLSASRPQDRQFILSSKKLLLSDSGFYLCAWSAFESRDHEQFFGPGTRLTVL.

The rearrangement joins TRBV7-2 to TRBJ2-5, with 8 positions matching TRBD1. V dropped 5 bases and J dropped 5; count of bases not matched to a gene: 7. The V gene's germline CDR1 is SGHTA and CDR2 FQGNSA. CDR3 length equals 14 residues. The CDR3 sequence is CASSATGGRETQYF. The CDR3 DNA reads TGTGCCAGCAGCGCAACAGGGGGACGGGAGACCCAGTACTTC.

This clonotype was counted a few times. This sequence joins TRBV4-2 and TRBJ1-5; 10 nucleotides agree with TRBD1. CDR3 length: 16 residues. V shed 6 bases, J shed 3 bases, and the junction held 8 bases outside the gene matches. Germline V gene sequence: CDR1 LGHNA, CDR2 YNFKEQ. The CDR3 here is CASSDSTGGFNQPQHF. In DNA, the CDR3 is TGTGCCAGCAGTGATTCGACAGGGGGCTTCAATCAGCCCCAGCATTTT.

The sample holds a few counts of this clonotype. The chain combines TRBV4-2 with TRBJ1-1; D gene unclear. V was shortened by 0 bases and J by 0 bases, with 14 bases between the two germline ends. Per the germline V gene, CDR1 is LGHNA and CDR2 is YNFKEQ. This CDR3 contains 17 residues. The CDR3 nucleotides read TGTGCCAGCAGCCAAGATCCGGCGCCTTGGATGAACACTGAAGCTTTCTTT. It yields the protein CASSQDPAPWMNTEAFF.

The chain has TRBV5-1 and TRBJ2-1, with 13 positions matching TRBD2. This CDR3 contains 16 residues. CDR1 and CDR2 (germline): SGHRS, YFSETQ. The ends lost 2 bases at V and 6 bases at J; junction bases unmatched: 5. The CDR3 here is CASSFNGLAGANEQFF. Written as DNA, the CDR3 is TGCGCCAGCAGCTTTAACGGACTAGCGGGAGCCAATGAGCAGTTCTTC.

This rearrangement joins TRBV6-5 to TRBJ2-7; the match to TRBD2 covers 11 bases. V was pared by 3 bases and J by 4 bases, with 14 bases of the junction left unmatched. The CDR3 is made up of 18 amino acids. Looked up from germline, CDR1 is MNHEY and CDR2 is SVGAGI. DNA of the CDR3: TGTGCCAGCAGTTATCCACTAGCGGGAGTTCCCGGATTGTACGAGCAGTACTTC. Encoded protein: CASSYPLAGVPGLYEQYF.

The rearrangement uses TRBV9 and TRBJ2-3, with a tentative D call TRBD1 (5 bases). The CDR3 covers 12 residues. From germline, CDR1 is SGDLS and CDR2 YYNGEE. Trimming took off 0 bases at V and 8 bases at J, with 7 bases between the two ends. The CDR3 sequence is CASSVEGVTQYF. CDR3 coding DNA: TGTGCCAGCAGCGTAGAAGGGGTTACGCAGTATTTT. The full variable domain, completed using reference TRBV9 and TRBJ2-3, is DSGVTQTPKHLITATGQRVTLRCSPRSGDLSVYWYQQSLDQGLQFLIQYYNGEERAKGNILERFSAQQFPDLHSELNLSSLELGDSALYFCASSVEGVTQYFGPGTRLTVL.

This clonotype was seen only a few times. The rearrangement uses TRBV4-2 and TRBJ2-7; tentatively, D is TRBD2 (6 bases). Between the trimmed V and J ends, which lost 0 bases and 1 base, there was a span of 13 bases. Germline CDR1 and CDR2: LGHNA and YNFKEQ. The CDR3 runs 16 residues. The CDR3 sequence: CASSQDQGSGSYEQYF. DNA for the CDR3: TGTGCCAGCAGCCAAGATCAAGGTAGCGGATCCTACGAGCAGTACTTC.

This clonotype was observed a single time. This chain links TRBV4-3 with TRBJ2-2; no reliable D call. Trimming removed 0 bases from V and 4 bases from J, with 15 bases in between. CDR1 LGHNA and CDR2 YSLEER come from the germline V gene. The CDR3 covers 17 residues. Here the CDR3 DNA reads TGCGCCAGCAGCCAAGAGGCTACGAGTTTGTCCACCGGGGAGCTGTTTTTT. This codes for CASSQEATSLSTGELFF.

The chain joins TRBV7-2 to TRBJ2-1, with 11 bases aligning to TRBD2. Germline-derived CDR1 and CDR2 are SGHTA and FQGNSA. With 1 base clipped from V and 4 bases from J, the junction kept 3 bases outside the gene matches. This CDR3 has 16 residues. CDR3 residues: CASSLDLAGGYNEQFF. As DNA, the CDR3 is TGTGCCAGCAGCTTAGATCTAGCGGGAGGATACAATGAGCAGTTCTTC.

This chain joins TRBV4-1 and TRBJ2-4; 8 nucleotides align to TRBD1. Germline V gene data show CDR1 as MGHRA and CDR2 as YSYEKL. J was trimmed by 0 bases and V by 4 bases; bases with no gene match: 8. The CDR3 consists of 17 residues. This CDR3 reads CASSPGQAYGAKNIQYF. CDR3 nucleotide sequence: TGCGCCAGCAGCCCGGGACAGGCCTATGGAGCCAAAAACATTCAGTACTTC.